Listed here is a single T cell receptor beta chain. The data derive from a study of CD8 T cells in Susac syndrome. RNA totalling about 0.5 to 1 ug underwent reverse transcription with random hexamers. TCRdb processed the immunoSEQ multiplex PCR reads anew with MiXCR; each CDR3 protein has one entry. The sample holds more than 90,000 distinct CDR3 sequences, more than 85% seen once. Trimming cost V 4 bases and J 0 bases, with 10 bases left between them. The CDR3 has 15 residues. The germline gives CDR1 SGHTA, CDR2 FQGNSA. Sequenced: CD4+ T cells from PBMCs. The chain is built from TRBV7-2 and TRBJ1-5, with unresolved D. This sequence was found in a human donor with multiple sclerosis. In DNA, the CDR3 is TGTGCCAGCAGCTCTCTGGACCATAGCAATCAGCCCCAGCATTTT. Translated: CASSSLDHSNQPQHF.